This T cell receptor beta chain was retrieved from a study of memory CD4+ T cells and cytomegalovirus serostatus. The CDR3 has 15 amino acids. V was clipped by 4 bases and J by 0 bases, with 9 bases between them. Germline V CDR1 and CDR2: SGHTA, FQGNSA. The sort gate was single viable CD3+CD4+CD8-CD45RO+ cells for memory CD4+ T cells. The protocol was immunoSEQ multiplex PCR, while the TCRdb copy is restricted to in-frame clones and leaves out a portion. There are about 56,000 clones in the sample; about three quarters occur only once, and around 2.7% lies in the top ten. The material sequenced was memory CD4+ T cells from blood. This rearrangement joins TRBV7-2 to TRBJ2-2, with D perhaps TRBD2 (5 bases). The clonotype originates from an adult in good health and CMV-seropositive. The CDR3 bases are TGTGCCAGCAGCTCGGACTCAACGAACACCGGGGAGCTGTTTTTT. Amino acids: CASSSDSTNTGELFF.